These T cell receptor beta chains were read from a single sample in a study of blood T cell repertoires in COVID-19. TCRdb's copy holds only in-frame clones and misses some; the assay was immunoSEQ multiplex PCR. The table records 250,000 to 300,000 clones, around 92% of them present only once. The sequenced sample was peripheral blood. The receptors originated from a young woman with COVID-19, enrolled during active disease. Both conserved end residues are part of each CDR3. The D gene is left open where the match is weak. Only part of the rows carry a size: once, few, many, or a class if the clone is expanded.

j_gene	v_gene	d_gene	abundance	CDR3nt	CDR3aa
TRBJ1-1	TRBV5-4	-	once	TGTGCCAGCAGCTTGGCCCCAGGGGAGAGGACTGAAGCTTTCTTT	CASSLAPGERTEAFF
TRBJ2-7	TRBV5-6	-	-	TGTGCCAGCAGCTGGGGGGTCACCTACGAGCAGTACTTC	CASSWGVTYEQYF
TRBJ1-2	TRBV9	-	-	TGTGCCAGCAGCGTAGACAGCCCTCAAGGAGGCTACACCTTC	CASSVDSPQGGYTF
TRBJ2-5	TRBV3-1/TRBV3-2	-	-	TGTGCCAGCAGTCCAAGCACCAGAGGGACCCAGTACTTC	CASSPSTRGTQYF
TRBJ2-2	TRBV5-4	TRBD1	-	TGTGCCAGCAGCTTAAGGGGGCGCGGCACCGGGGAGCTGTTTTTT	CASSLRGRGTGELFF
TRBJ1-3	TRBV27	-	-	TGTGCCAGCTCTTTGACGGGGATCTCTGGAAACACCATATATTTT	CASSLTGISGNTIYF
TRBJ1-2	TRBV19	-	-	TGTGCCAGTAGTATAGATACGGAGGATGCTAACTATGGCTACACCTTC	CASSIDTEDANYGYTF
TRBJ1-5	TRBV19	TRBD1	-	TGTGCCAGTAGCGCCGGGACAGGGAGGACTAATAGCAATCAGCCCCAGCATTTT	CASSAGTGRTNSNQPQHF
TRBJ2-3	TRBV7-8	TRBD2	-	TGTGCCAGCAGCTTAGCGCCGGGGGGTCTCGGAGATACGCAGTATTTT	CASSLAPGGLGDTQYF
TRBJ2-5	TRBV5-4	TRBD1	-	TGTGCCAGCAGCTTGAGACAGGGCCAAGAGACCCAGTACTTC	CASSLRQGQETQYF
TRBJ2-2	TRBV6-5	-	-	TGTGCCAGCACAGGCAAGTCCACCGGGGAGCTGTTTTTT	CASTGKSTGELFF
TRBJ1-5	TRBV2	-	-	TGTGCCAGCAATTGGGCTTATAGCAATCAGCCCCAGCATTTT	CASNWAYSNQPQHF
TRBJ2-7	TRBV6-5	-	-	TGTGCCAGCAGATCCGGGACAACGGTACACTACGAGCAGTACTTC	CASRSGTTVHYEQYF
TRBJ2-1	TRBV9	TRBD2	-	TGTGCCAGCAGCGGTACCCCGACTAGCGGGGGGGCCCCTGAGCAGTTCTTC	CASSGTPTSGGAPEQFF
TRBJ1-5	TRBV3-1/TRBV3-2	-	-	TGTGCCAGCAGCCAAGGACTCTCCCACAATCAGCCCCAGCATTTT	CASSQGLSHNQPQHF
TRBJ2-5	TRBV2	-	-	TGTGCCAGCATCCTGATAGAGGAAGAGACCCAGTACTTC	CASILIEEETQYF
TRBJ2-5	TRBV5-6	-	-	TGTGCCAGCAGCTTCGGGGGAAGGTACCCCGAGACCCAGTACTTC	CASSFGGRYPETQYF
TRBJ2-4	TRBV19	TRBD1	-	TGTGCCAGTAGTAAACCGGGACAGGACGGCCAGTACTTC	CASSKPGQDGQYF
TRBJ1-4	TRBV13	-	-	TGTGCCAGCAGCTTATCCGGGTCGCTGACAACTAATGAAAAACTGTTTTTT	CASSLSGSLTTNEKLFF
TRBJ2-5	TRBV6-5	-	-	TGTGCCAGTGGGGGGAAAAAAGAGACCCAGTACTTC	CASGGKKETQYF
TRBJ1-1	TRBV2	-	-	TGTGCCCCCAGGGTGGGGAAGGGGGACACTGAAGCTTTCTTT	CAPRVGKGDTEAFF
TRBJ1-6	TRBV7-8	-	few	TGTGCCAGCAGCGCAAGTCGGGAATCTAATTCACCCCTCCACTTT	CASSASRESNSPLHF
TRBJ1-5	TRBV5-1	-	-	TGCGCCAGCAGCTTGGGGCCCATGGACAGTCTCTATCAGCCCCAGCATTTT	CASSLGPMDSLYQPQHF
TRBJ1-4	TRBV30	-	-	TGTGCCTGGGGCCGAGGTCAGGGGACGGAAAAACTGTTTTTT	CAWGRGQGTEKLFF